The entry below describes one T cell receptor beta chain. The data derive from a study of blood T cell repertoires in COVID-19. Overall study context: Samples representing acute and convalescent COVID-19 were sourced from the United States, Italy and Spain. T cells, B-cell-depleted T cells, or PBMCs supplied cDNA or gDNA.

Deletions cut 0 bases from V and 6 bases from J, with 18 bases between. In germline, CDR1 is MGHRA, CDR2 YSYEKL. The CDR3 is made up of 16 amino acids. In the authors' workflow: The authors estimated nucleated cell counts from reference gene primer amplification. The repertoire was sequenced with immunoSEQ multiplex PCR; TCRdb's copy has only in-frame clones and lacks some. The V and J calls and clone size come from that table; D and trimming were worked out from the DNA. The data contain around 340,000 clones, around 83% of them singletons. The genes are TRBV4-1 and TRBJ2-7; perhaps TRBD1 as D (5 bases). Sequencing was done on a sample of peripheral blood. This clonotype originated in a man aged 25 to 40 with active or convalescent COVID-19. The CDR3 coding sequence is TGCGCCAGCAGCCAAGAAGGGTATGGGCAGGGCCCCGAGCAGTACTTC. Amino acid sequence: CASSQEGYGQGPEQYF.